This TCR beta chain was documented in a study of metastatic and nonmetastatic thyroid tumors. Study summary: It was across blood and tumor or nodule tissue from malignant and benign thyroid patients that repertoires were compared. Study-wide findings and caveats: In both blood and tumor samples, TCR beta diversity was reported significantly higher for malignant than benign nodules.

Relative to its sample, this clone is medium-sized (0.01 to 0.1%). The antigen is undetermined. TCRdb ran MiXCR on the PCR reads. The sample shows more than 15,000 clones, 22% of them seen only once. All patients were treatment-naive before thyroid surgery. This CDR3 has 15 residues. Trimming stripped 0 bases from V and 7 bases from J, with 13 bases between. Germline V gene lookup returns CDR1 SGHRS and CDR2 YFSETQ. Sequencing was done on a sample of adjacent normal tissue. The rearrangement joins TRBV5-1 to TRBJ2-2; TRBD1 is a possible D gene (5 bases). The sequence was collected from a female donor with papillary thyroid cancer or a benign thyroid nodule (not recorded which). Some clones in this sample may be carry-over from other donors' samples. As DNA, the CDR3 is TGCGCCAGCAGCTTGGCCGAGGCAGGGAACGGGGAGCTGTTTTTT. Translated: CASSLAEAGNGELFF.